This T cell receptor (beta chain) is drawn from a study of cytomegalovirus exposure and HLA in healthy donors. Primers included in the PCR were 60 Vbeta and 13 Jbeta primers. This table comes from immunoSEQ multiplex PCR, and its TCRdb copy is limited to in-frame clones, with some not included. The repertoire holds about 110,000 clones, with more than 60% as singletons. Turning to this clone: No antigen is known for it.

Study-wide results and caveats: Reports indicate that TCR beta sequences accurately predicted the HLA-A and HLA-B alleles of most subjects. The authors listed approximately 150 TCR beta chains as cytomegalovirus-associated. An apparent linkage of common viral pathogens to several of the most significant clusters emerged in a later analysis. In a later analysis, TCR beta V- and J-gene trimming showed a link to a missense DCLRE1C variant.

This receptor was obtained from a man aged 25-45 years in good health and CMV-seropositive. The sample comprised PBMCs.

CDR3 residues: CAWSGQVNTEAFF. The CDR3 region has the DNA TGTGCCTGGAGTGGACAGGTGAACACTGAAGCTTTCTTT. The chain carries TRBV30 and TRBJ1-1; D perhaps matches TRBD1 (6 bases). This CDR3 has 13 residues. The V gene lost 1 base and the J gene lost 0 bases, with 6 bases spanning the gap. The V gene's germline CDR1 is GTSNPN and CDR2 SVGIG (reference sequence).